This TCR beta chain was identified during a study of cytomegalovirus exposure and HLA in healthy donors. This clone was observed a handful of times. The PCR contained 60 Vbeta and 13 Jbeta primers. Sequencing used immunoSEQ multiplex PCR; TCRdb keeps in-frame clones, though not all of them. The sample yields 120,000 to 150,000 clones, about four fifths seen once. This sequence originates from a woman aged 40 to 55 in good health and CMV-seropositive. Sample: PBMCs.

CDR3 coding DNA: TGTGCCAGCGGACCCTTAGACAGGGCGTCCTACGAGCAGTACTTC. This gives the protein CASGPLDRASYEQYF. The rearrangement links TRBV27 to TRBJ2-7; TRBD1 matches 7 bases. Trimming cost V 8 bases and J 1 base; bases outside gene matches: 11. Germline CDR1 reads MNHEY; CDR2 reads SMNVEV (reference sequence). The CDR3 totals 15 residues.